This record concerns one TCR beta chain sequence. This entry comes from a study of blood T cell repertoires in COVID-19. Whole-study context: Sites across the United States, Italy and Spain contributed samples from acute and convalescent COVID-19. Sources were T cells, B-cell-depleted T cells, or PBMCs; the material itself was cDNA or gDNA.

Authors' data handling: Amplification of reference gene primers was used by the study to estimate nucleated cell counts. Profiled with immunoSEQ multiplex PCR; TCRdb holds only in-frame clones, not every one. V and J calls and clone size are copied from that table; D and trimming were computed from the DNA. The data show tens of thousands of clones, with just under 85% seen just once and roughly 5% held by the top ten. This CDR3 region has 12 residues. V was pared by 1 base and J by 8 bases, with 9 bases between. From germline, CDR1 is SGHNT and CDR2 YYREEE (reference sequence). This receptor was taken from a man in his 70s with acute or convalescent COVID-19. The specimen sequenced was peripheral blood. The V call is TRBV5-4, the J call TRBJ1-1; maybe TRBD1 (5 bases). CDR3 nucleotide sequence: TGTGCCAGCAGCTTGTTGGCAGGGGAAGCTTTCTTT. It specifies CASSLLAGEAFF.